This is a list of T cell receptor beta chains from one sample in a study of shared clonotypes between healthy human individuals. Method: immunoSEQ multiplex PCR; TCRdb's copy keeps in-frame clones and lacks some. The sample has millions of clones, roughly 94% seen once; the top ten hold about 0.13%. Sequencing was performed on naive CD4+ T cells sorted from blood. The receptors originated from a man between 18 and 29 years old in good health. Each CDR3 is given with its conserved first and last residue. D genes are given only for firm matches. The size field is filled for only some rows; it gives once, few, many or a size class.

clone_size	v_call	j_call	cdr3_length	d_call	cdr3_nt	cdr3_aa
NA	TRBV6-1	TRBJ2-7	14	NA	TGTGCCAGCATTCTAGGGGGAGGAACCTACGAGCAGTACTTC	CASILGGGTYEQYF
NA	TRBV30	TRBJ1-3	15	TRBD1	TGTGCTCTCACCGGGACAGGGGGCATCGGAAACACCATATATTTT	CALTGTGGIGNTIYF
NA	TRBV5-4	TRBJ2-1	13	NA	TGTGCCAGCAGCGTGGTTGCCTACAATGAGCAGTTCTTC	CASSVVAYNEQFF
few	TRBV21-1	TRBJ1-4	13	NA	TGTGCCATCCCGGGGGGAAAGGATGAAAAACTGTTTTTT	CAIPGGKDEKLFF
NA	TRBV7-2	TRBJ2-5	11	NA	TGTGCCAGCAGCTTACTTGAGACCCAGTACTTC	CASSLLETQYF
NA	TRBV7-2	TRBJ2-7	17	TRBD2	TGTGTCAGCAGCTTAGTAAGTGGGACTACAACGACCTACGAGCAGTACTTC	CVSSLVSGTTTTYEQYF
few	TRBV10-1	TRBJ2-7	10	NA	TGCGCCAGCAGTGGGAACGAGCAGTACTTC	CASSGNEQYF
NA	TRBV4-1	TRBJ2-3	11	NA	TGCGCCAGCAGCCAGACAGATACGCAGTATTTT	CASSQTDTQYF
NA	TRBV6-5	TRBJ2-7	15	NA	TGTGCCAGCAGCACGTCGTTAGGGAATGCCTACGAGCAGTACTTC	CASSTSLGNAYEQYF
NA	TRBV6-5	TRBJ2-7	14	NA	TGTGCCAGCATCGACAGGTTTAGCTCCTACGAGCAGTACTTC	CASIDRFSSYEQYF
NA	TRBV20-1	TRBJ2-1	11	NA	TGCAGTGCAACATCGAGGGGTGAGCAGTTCTTC	CSATSRGEQFF
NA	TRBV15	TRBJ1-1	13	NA	TGTGCCACCAGCCTGGGGTGGGACACTGAAGCTTTCTTT	CATSLGWDTEAFF
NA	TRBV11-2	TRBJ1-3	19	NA	TGTGCCAGCAGCTTAAGGGGCTTCCCCGGGAGAAGCTCTGGAAACACCATATATTTT	CASSLRGFPGRSSGNTIYF
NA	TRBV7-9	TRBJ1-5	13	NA	TGTGCCAGCAGCTCCGGGGGGGATCAGCCCCAGCATTTT	CASSSGGDQPQHF
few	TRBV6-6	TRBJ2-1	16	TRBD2	TGTGCCAGCAGTTCGACTAGCGGGAGCATTAGGGGTGAGCAGTTCTTC	CASSSTSGSIRGEQFF
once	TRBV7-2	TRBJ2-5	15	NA	TGTGCCAGCAGCGACCGGGGGACTCCGCGAGAGACCCAGTACTTC	CASSDRGTPRETQYF
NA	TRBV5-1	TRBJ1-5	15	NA	TGCGCCAGCTCCTACGACAGCACGCCGAGTCAGCCCCAGCATTTT	CASSYDSTPSQPQHF
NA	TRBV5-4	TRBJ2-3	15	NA	TGTGCCAGCACCGCCCCCAGCGGCAGCACAGATACGCAGTATTTT	CASTAPSGSTDTQYF
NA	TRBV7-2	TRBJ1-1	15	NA	TGTGCCAGCAGCTTAGCATTATCGGTGAACACTGAAGCTTTCTTT	CASSLALSVNTEAFF
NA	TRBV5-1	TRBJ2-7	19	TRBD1	TGCGCCAGCAGCTTGAAATTGCGTTCGCCGGGACAGGAGAACTACGAGCAGTACTTC	CASSLKLRSPGQENYEQYF
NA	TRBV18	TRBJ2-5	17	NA	TGTGCCAGCTCACCATTATTCACAGGGGACTACCAAGAGACCCAGTACTTC	CASSPLFTGDYQETQYF
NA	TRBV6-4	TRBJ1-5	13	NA	TGTGCCAGCAGTGACGAGGGCGGTCAGCCCCAGCATTTT	CASSDEGGQPQHF
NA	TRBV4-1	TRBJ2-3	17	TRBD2	TGCGCCAGCAGCCAAGCCAGCGGGAGGGGGGGGCCAGATACGCAGTATTTT	CASSQASGRGGPDTQYF
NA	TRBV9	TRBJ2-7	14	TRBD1	TGTGCCAGCAGCCCGGGACAGGGAACCTACGAGCAGTACTTC	CASSPGQGTYEQYF
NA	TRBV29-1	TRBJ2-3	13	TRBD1	TGCAGCATTACAGGGGGAGGCACAGATACGCAGTATTTT	CSITGGGTDTQYF
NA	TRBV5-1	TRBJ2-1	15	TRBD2	TGCGCCAGCAGCTTGGAAAGCGGGAGGTACAATGAGCAGTTCTTC	CASSLESGRYNEQFF
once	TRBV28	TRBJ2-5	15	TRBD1	TGTGCCAGCAGTTTGAGCGGACAGGGGTCCTTTCTGACGTACTTC	CASSLSGQGSFLTYF
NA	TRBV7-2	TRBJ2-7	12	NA	TGTGCCAGCAGCTTAACGGGATCCGAGCAGTACTTC	CASSLTGSEQYF
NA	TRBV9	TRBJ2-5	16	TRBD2	TGTGCCAGCAGCCAGAGACTAGCGGGGGGACAGGAGACCCAGTACTTC	CASSQRLAGGQETQYF